Listed here are 17 T cell receptor beta chains from one sample, sequenced in a study of T-cell reconstitution after alpha-beta-depleted transplantation in children. The TCRbeta library incorporated unique molecular identifiers. TCRdb ran MiXCR on the PCR reads and lists one entry per CDR3 protein. The sample records some 390,000 distinct CDR3 sequences, 20% being singletons. The specimen comprised PBMCs from the stem cell graft donor, sampled from the stem cell graft. Every receptor here comes from a human donor who donated a stem cell graft to a child with acute myeloid leukemia.

This clonotype showed up many times. The rearrangement links TRBV20-1 to TRBJ2-3, with 9 bases lining up with TRBD2. The junction had 1 base not matched to a gene; V was cut back by 6 bases and J by 3 bases. The CDR3 is 12 residues long. Germline V gene lookup returns CDR1 DFQATT and CDR2 SNEGSKA (reference sequence). In DNA form, the CDR3 reads TGCAGTGCCCTAGCGGGGACAGATACGCAGTATTTT. Its translation is CSALAGTDTQYF.

This chain links TRBV20-1 with TRBJ2-5; the match to TRBD2 covers 12 bases. CDR1 and CDR2 (germline): DFQATT, SNEGSKA (reference sequence). V shed 0 bases, J shed 2 bases, and the junction held 10 bases outside the gene matches. The CDR3 has 18 residues. The CDR3 reads CSARDWGTSGPLQETQYF. The CDR3 DNA reads TGCAGTGCTAGAGATTGGGGGACTAGCGGGCCCCTTCAAGAGACCCAGTACTTC.

At least ten counts were recorded for this clonotype. This rearrangement joins TRBV20-1 to TRBJ2-5; 8 nucleotides align to TRBD2. The CDR3 is 15 amino acids. Trimming at V came to 2 bases and at J to 0 bases, leaving 5 bases not matched to a gene. Germline V gives CDR1 DFQATT, CDR2 SNEGSKA (reference sequence). The DNA for the CDR3 is TGCAGTGCTAGACTCGGCGGGAGGAACCAAGAGACCCAGTACTTC. Protein sequence: CSARLGGRNQETQYF.

This clonotype has only a few counts. The gene calls are TRBV30 and TRBJ2-7; D is unclear. Deletions cut 0 bases from V and 3 bases from J, with 12 bases between. This CDR3 is 14 amino acids long. CDR1 GTSNPN and CDR2 SVGIG come from the germline V gene (reference sequence). The chain's CDR3 is CAWSVGGVFYEQYF. Here the CDR3 DNA reads TGTGCCTGGAGTGTAGGTGGTGTGTTCTACGAGCAGTACTTC.

This sequence joins TRBV20-1 and TRBJ2-3; 14 bases are shared with TRBD2. The junction had 14 bases not matched to a gene; V was cut back by 5 bases and J by 4 bases. The CDR3 has 18 amino acids. Germline V gene data show CDR1 as DFQATT and CDR2 as SNEGSKA (reference sequence). The CDR3 loop reads CSADPGLAGEGPPDTQYF. CDR3 coding DNA: TGCAGTGCTGATCCGGGACTAGCGGGAGAAGGGCCCCCAGATACGCAGTATTTT.

This rearrangement joins TRBV4-2 to TRBJ2-7; D gene uncertain. Trimming removed 1 base at V and 0 bases at J, with 13 bases between. Germline V gene data show CDR1 as LGHNA and CDR2 as YNFKEQ. The CDR3 length is 16 residues. This chain's CDR3 is CASSQVSDPFSYEQYF. CDR3 nucleotide sequence: TGTGCCAGCAGCCAAGTGAGCGATCCGTTCTCCTACGAGCAGTACTTC.

This clonotype occurred a few times. This rearrangement joins TRBV25-1 to TRBJ2-1; D is possibly TRBD2 (5 bases). This CDR3 is 17 amino acids long. V lost 1 base, J lost 2 bases, and 15 bases lay in between. CDR1 and CDR2 (germline): MGHDK, SYGVNS. This CDR3 reads CASSESPPGTTYNEQFF. DNA of the CDR3: TGTGCCAGCAGTGAATCCCCTCCGGGAACCACCTACAATGAGCAGTTCTTC.

J is TRBJ2-3 and V is TRBV28; TRBD2 matches 9 bases. Germline assignment: CDR1 MDHEN and CDR2 SYDVKM. J lost 4 bases, V lost 3 bases, and 5 bases had no gene match. This CDR3 has 15 residues. This CDR3 reads CASSFAGGPSDTQYF. Here the CDR3 DNA reads TGTGCCAGCAGTTTCGCGGGAGGGCCCTCAGATACGCAGTATTTT.

This clonotype was observed a handful of times. The chain employs TRBV5-1 and TRBJ2-7, with 14 nucleotides matching TRBD2. V lost 4 bases and J lost 5; bases outside the gene matches: 5. The CDR3 is made up of 15 amino acids. Germline V gene data show CDR1 as SGHRS and CDR2 as YFSETQ. As DNA, the CDR3 is TGCGCCAGCAGCCCGGGACTAGCGGGAGTCGACGAGCAGTACTTC. Protein product: CASSPGLAGVDEQYF. The full variable domain, its missing parts supplied by reference TRBV5-1 and TRBJ2-7, is KAGVTQTPRYLIKTRGQQVTLSCSPISGHRSVSWYQQTPGQGLQFLFEYFSETQRNKGNFPGRFSGRQFSNSRSEMNVSTLELGDSALYLCASSPGLAGVDEQYFGPGTRLTVT.

The chain is built from TRBV6-5 and TRBJ1-1; weak D call: TRBD1 (5 bases). The V gene's germline CDR1 is MNHEY and CDR2 SVGAGI. This CDR3 is 15 amino acids long. The germline V and J ends were trimmed by 4 bases and 0 bases, with 12 bases remaining between them. CDR3 loop: CASSSLGQMNTEAFF. The CDR3 coding sequence is TGTGCCAGCAGTTCCCTAGGACAAATGAACACTGAAGCTTTCTTT.

This rearrangement joins TRBV20-1 to TRBJ2-5; the D gene is possibly TRBD2 (6 bases). The CDR3 covers 13 residues. V was cut by 6 bases and J by 0 bases, with 11 bases left in between. CDR1 is DFQATT and CDR2 is SNEGSKA in the germline V gene (reference sequence). Here the CDR3 DNA reads TGCAGTGCCCGGGGGAGGCACCAAGAGACCCAGTACTTC. It translates to CSARGRHQETQYF.

The chain is built from TRBV20-1 and TRBJ2-1; 11 nucleotides align to TRBD2. The V and J ends lost 0 bases and 2 bases, in that order; junction bases with no gene match: 6. The germline V gene has CDR1 DFQATT and CDR2 SNEGSKA (reference sequence). The length of the CDR3 is 17 residues. The CDR3 here is CSARDPQLAGAYNEQFF. The CDR3 nucleotides are TGCAGTGCTAGAGATCCCCAACTAGCGGGAGCCTACAATGAGCAGTTCTTC.

The chain links TRBV5-1 to TRBJ2-6, with a possible D match to TRBD1 (5 bases). The CDR3 covers 15 residues. V lost 3 bases to trimming and J lost 0 bases, with 7 bases between them. Looked up from germline, CDR1 is SGHRS and CDR2 is YFSETQ. The CDR3 here is CASSSDNSGANVLTF. The CDR3 nucleotides are TGCGCCAGCAGCTCGGACAACTCTGGGGCCAACGTCCTGACTTTC.

The rearrangement joins TRBV7-9 to TRBJ2-2; 7 bases are shared with TRBD1. V gave up 5 bases and J gave up 7 bases; unmatched junction bases: 10. This CDR3 contains 15 residues. From germline, CDR1 is SEHNR and CDR2 FQNEAQ (reference sequence). The CDR3 sequence is CASSPRQGYGGELFF. CDR3 in DNA: TGTGCCAGCAGCCCCCGACAGGGTTACGGCGGGGAGCTGTTTTTT.

In its sample, this clonotype was seen a few times. The chain employs TRBV12-3 or TRBV12-4 and TRBJ1-2; D is perhaps TRBD1 (6 bases). The V and J ends lost 7 bases and 4 bases respectively, with 13 bases between them. The CDR3 is made up of 13 amino acids. CDR3 in DNA: TGTGCCAGCACCCCGACAGGACTCTATGGCTACACCTTC. Translating it yields CASTPTGLYGYTF.

The V and J genes are TRBV27 and TRBJ1-1; D is uncertain. The germline V gene encodes CDR1 MNHEY and CDR2 SMNVEV (reference sequence). The CDR3 length is 14 residues. Trimming stripped 10 bases from V and 0 bases from J, with 15 bases between. CDR3 DNA: TGTGCCACCAAACCGGCAGCCATGAACACTGAAGCTTTCTTT. Its translation: CATKPAAMNTEAFF.

This clonotype showed up just a few times. This chain connects TRBV29-1 to TRBJ2-5; D unclear. This CDR3 contains 11 residues. Germline CDR1 and CDR2: SQVTM and ANQGSEA. Here the CDR3 DNA reads TGCAGTACAGCTCCTCAAGAGACCCAGTACTTC. It translates to CSTAPQETQYF.